The present T cell receptor (beta chain) was sequenced within a study of CD8+ T cells in alopecia areata. This CDR3 spans 12 amino acids. V lost 4 bases and J 2 bases, leaving 9 bases between the germline ends. Germline lookup yields CDR1 GTSNPN and CDR2 SVGIG (reference sequence). Collection of lesional scalp punch biopsies and peripheral blood was performed in alopecia areata patients. Sequencing templates came from extracted RNA that was reverse transcribed into cDNA. Some clones are missing from TCRdb's copy, which holds only in-frame ones; the method was immunoSEQ multiplex PCR. The sample has approximately 89,000 clones, over 40% seen once.

Sequencing was performed on CD4+ T cells sorted from blood. The sequence derives from a human donor with alopecia areata. The chain has TRBV30 and TRBJ2-7; D is perhaps TRBD1 (6 bases). The CDR3 DNA follows: TGTGCCTGGATCCCAGGGGCCTACGAGCAGTACTTC. Translation: CAWIPGAYEQYF.